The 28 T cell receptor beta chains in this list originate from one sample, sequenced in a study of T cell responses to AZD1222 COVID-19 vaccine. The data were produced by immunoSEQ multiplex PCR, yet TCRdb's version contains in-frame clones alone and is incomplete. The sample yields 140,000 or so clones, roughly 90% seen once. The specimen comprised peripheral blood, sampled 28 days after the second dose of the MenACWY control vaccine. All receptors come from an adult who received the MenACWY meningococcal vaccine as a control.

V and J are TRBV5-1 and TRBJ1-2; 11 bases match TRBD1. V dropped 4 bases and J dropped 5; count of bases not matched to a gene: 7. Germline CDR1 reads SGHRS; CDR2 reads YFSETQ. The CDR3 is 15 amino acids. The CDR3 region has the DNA TGCGCCAGCAGCATCCAGGGACAGGGGGTATATGGCTACACCTTC. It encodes CASSIQGQGVYGYTF.

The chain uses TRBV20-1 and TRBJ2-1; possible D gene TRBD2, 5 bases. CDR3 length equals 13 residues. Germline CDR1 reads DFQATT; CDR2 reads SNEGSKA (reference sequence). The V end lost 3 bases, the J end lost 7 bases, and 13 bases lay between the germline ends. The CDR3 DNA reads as TGCAGTGCTAGTTTTACGGACTTAAATGAGCAGTTCTTC. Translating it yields CSASFTDLNEQFF.

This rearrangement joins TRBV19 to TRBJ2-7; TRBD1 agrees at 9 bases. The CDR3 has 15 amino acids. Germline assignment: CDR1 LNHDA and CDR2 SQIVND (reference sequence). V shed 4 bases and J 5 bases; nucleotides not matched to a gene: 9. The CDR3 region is CASSTGDRVSNEQYF. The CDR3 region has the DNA TGTGCCAGTAGTACAGGGGACAGGGTGTCCAACGAGCAGTACTTC. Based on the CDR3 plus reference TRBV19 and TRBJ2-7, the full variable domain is DGGITQSPKYLFRKEGQNVTLSCEQNLNHDAMYWYRQDPGQGLRLIYYSQIVNDFQKGDIAEGYSVSREKKESFPLTVTSAQKNPTAFYLCASSTGDRVSNEQYFGPGTRLTVT.

The CDR3 region is CASSSNRGHYEQYF. The CDR3 DNA reads TGTGCCAGCAGCTCAAACCGGGGGCACTACGAGCAGTACTTC. This sequence joins TRBV11-3 and TRBJ2-7; D tentatively reads TRBD1 or TRBD2 (6 bases each). This CDR3 has 14 amino acids. The V and J ends lost 4 bases and 3 bases respectively, with 13 bases between them. Germline CDR1 reads SGHNT; CDR2 reads YENEEA.

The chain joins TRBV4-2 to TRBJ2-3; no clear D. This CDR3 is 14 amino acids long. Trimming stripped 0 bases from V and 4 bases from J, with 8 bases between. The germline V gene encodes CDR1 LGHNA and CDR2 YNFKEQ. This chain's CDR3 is CASSQDGTADTQYF. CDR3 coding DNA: TGTGCCAGCAGCCAAGATGGCACGGCAGATACGCAGTATTTT.

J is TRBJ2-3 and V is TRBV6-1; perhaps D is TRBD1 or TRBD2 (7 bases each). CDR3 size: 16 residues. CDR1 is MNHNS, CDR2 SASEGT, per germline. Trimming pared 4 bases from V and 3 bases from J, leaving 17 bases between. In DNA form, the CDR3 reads TGTGCCAGCAGTGCCCAGGGGGGGGGAGGAACAGATACGCAGTATTTT. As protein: CASSAQGGGGTDTQYF.

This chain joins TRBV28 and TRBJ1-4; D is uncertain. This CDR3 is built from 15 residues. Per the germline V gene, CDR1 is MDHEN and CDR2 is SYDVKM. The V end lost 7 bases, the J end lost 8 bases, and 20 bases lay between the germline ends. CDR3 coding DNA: TGTGCCAGCAACCAGCAGTCCTGGGGAGGCGAAAAACTGTTTTTT. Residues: CASNQQSWGGEKLFF.

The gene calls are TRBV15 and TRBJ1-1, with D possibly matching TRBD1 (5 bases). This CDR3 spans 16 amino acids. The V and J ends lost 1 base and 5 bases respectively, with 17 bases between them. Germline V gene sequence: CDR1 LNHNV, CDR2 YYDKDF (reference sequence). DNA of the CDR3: TGTGCCACCAGCAGAGGGGGGACGGCGAAGGGGACTGAAGCTTTCTTT. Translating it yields CATSRGGTAKGTEAFF.

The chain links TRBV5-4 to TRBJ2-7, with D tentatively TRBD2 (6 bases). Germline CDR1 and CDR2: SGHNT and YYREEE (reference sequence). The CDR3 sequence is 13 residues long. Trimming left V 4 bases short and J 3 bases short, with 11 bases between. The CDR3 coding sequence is TGTGCCAGCAGCGCGGGACCGAACTACGAGCAGTACTTC. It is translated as CASSAGPNYEQYF.

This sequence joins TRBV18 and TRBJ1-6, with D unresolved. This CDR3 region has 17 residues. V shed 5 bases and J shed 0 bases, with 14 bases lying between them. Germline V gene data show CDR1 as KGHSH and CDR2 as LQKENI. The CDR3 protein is CASSAETQSSYNSPLHF. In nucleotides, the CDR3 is TGTGCCAGCTCAGCCGAGACACAGAGCTCCTATAATTCACCCCTCCACTTT.

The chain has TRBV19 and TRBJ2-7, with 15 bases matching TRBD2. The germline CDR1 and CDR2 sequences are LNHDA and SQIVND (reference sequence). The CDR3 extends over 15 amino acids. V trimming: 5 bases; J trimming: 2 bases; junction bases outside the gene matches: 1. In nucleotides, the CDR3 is TGTGCCAGTAGTGGACTAGCGGGAGGGGCCTACGAGCAGTACTTC. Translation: CASSGLAGGAYEQYF. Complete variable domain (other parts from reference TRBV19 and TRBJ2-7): DGGITQSPKYLFRKEGQNVTLSCEQNLNHDAMYWYRQDPGQGLRLIYYSQIVNDFQKGDIAEGYSVSREKKESFPLTVTSAQKNPTAFYLCASSGLAGGAYEQYFGPGTRLTVT.

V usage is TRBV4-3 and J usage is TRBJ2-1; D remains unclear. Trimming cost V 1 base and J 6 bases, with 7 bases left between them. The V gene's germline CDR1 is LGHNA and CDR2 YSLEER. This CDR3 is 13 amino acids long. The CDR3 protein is CASSQARTNEQFF. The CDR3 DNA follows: TGCGCCAGCAGCCAAGCCCGGACCAATGAGCAGTTCTTC.

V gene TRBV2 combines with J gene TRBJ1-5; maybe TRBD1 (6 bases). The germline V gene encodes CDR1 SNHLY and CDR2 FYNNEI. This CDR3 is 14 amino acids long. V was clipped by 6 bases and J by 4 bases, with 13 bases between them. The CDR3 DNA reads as TGTGCCAGCAGCACCCGAGGGGGTAATCAGCCCCAGCATTTT. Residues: CASSTRGGNQPQHF. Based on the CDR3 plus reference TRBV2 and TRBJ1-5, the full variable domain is EPEVTQTPSHQVTQMGQEVILRCVPISNHLYFYWYRQILGQKVEFLVSFYNNEISEKSEIFDDQFSVERPDGSNFTLKIRSTKLEDSAMYFCASSTRGGNQPQHFGDGTRLSIL.

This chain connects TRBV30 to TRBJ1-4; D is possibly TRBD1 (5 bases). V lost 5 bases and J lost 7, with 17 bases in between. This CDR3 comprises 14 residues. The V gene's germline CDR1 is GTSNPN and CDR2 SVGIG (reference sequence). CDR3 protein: CAWAQAGGSEKLFF. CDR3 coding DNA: TGTGCCTGGGCACAGGCCGGTGGGAGTGAAAAACTGTTTTTT.

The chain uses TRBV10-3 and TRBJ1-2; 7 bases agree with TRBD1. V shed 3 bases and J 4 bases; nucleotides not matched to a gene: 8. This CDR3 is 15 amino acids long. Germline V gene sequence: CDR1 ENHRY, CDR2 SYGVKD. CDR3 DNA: TGTGCCATCAGTGACCGGGACAGTTTTATCTATGGCTACACCTTC. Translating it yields CAISDRDSFIYGYTF.

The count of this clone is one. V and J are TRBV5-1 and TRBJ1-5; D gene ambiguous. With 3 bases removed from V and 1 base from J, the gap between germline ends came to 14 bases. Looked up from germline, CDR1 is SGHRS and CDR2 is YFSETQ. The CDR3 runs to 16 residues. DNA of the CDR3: TGCGCCAGCAGCTCTCAAGGCCTGGGGAGCAATCAGCCCCAGCATTTT. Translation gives CASSSQGLGSNQPQHF.

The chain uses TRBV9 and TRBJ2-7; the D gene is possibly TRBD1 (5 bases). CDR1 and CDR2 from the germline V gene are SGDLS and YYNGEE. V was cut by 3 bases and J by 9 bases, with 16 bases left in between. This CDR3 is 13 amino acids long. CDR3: CASSGGPDTSQYF. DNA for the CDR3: TGTGCCAGCAGCGGGGGTCCGGACACCTCGCAGTACTTC.

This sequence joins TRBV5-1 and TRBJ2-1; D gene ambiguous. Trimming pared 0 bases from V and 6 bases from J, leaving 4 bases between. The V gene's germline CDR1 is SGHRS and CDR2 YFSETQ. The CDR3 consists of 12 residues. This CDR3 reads CASSLAFNEQFF. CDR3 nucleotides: TGCGCCAGCAGCTTGGCTTTCAATGAGCAGTTCTTC. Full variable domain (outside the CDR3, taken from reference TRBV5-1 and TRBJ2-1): KAGVTQTPRYLIKTRGQQVTLSCSPISGHRSVSWYQQTPGQGLQFLFEYFSETQRNKGNFPGRFSGRQFSNSRSEMNVSTLELGDSALYLCASSLAFNEQFFGPGTRLTVL.

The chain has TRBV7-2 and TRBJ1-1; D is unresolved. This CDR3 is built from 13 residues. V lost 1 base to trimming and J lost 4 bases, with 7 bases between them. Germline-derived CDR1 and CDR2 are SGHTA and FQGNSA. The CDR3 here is CASSLEDGTEAFF. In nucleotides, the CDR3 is TGTGCCAGCAGCTTAGAGGACGGCACTGAAGCTTTCTTT.

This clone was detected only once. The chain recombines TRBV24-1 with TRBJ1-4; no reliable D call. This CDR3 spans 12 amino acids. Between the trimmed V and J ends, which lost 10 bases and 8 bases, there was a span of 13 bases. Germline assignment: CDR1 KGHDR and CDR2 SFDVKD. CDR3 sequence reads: CATVITEEKLFF. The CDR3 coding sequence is TGTGCCACTGTGATAACTGAAGAAAAACTGTTTTTT.

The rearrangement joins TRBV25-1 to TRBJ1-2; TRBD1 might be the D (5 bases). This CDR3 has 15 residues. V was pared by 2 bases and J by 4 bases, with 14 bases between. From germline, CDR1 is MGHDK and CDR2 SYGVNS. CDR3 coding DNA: TGTGCCAGCAGTGAAAGAGACAGACCGATCTATGGCTACACCTTC. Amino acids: CASSERDRPIYGYTF.

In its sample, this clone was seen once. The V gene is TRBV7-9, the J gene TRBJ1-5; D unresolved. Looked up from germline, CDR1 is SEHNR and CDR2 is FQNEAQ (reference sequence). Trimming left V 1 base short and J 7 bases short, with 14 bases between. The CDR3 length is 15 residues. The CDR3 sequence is CASSLGLAERQPQHF. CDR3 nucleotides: TGTGCCAGCAGCTTAGGATTGGCCGAAAGGCAGCCCCAGCATTTT.

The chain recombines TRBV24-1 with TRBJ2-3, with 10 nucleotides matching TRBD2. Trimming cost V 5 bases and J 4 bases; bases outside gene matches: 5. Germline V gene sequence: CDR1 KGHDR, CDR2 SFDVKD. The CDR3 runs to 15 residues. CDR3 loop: CATSGASGGSDTQYF. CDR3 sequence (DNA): TGTGCCACCAGTGGGGCTAGCGGGGGTTCAGATACGCAGTATTTT.

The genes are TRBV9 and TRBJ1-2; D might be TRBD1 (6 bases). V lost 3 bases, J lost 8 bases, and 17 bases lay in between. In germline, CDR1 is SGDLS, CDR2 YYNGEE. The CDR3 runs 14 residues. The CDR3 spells CASSALGQSFGYTF. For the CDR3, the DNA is TGTGCCAGCAGCGCCCTCGGACAGTCGTTCGGCTACACCTTC.

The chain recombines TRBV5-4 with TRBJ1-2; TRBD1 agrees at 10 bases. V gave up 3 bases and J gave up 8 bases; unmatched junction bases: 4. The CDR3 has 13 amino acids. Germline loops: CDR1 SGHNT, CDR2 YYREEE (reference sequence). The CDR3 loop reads CASSSGTGEGYTF. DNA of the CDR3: TGTGCCAGCAGCTCCGGGACAGGGGAGGGCTACACCTTC.

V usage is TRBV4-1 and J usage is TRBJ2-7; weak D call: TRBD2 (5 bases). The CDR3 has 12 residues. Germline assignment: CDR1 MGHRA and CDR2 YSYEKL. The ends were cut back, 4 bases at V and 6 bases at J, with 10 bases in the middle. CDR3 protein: CASSLARGEQYF. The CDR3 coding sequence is TGCGCCAGCAGCCTAGCCCGGGGCGAGCAGTACTTC.

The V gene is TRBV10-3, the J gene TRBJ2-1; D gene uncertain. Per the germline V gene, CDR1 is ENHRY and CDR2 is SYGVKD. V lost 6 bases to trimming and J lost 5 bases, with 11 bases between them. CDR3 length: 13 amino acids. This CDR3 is CAISPQLHNEQFF. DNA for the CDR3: TGTGCCATCAGCCCCCAACTCCACAATGAGCAGTTCTTC.

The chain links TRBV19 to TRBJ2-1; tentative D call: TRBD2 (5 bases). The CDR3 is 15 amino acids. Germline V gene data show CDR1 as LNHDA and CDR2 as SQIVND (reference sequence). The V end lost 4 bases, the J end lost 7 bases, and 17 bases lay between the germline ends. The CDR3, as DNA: TGTGCCAGTAGTACGGAGCGGAGAGCAATGAATGAGCAGTTCTTC. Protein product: CASSTERRAMNEQFF.